This TCR beta chain was recovered during a study of regulatory T cells in long-lasting Graves disease. Study results and limitations: Persistent disease samples used TRBV28, TRBJ1-2 and TRBJ2-5 preferentially.

TCR beta libraries were built with iRepertoire HTBI primers and Arm-PCR of CDR3 regions. Authors' analysis steps: Around 59 TRBV and about 15 TRBJ segments were identified across samples. TCRdb analysed the multiplex PCR reads with MiXCR anew, one entry per CDR3 protein. It is TCRdb's table, rather than the study itself, that gives the V and J calls and clone size. The sample holds roughly 350,000 distinct CDR3 sequences, about 17% seen once. As for time point: newly diagnosed GD, antithyroid drugs for less than 3 months. TCR sequences were obtained from RNA taken from PBMCs. Germline assignment: CDR1 MDHEN and CDR2 SYDVKM. V was shortened by 8 bases and J by 0 bases, with 13 bases between the two germline ends. The CDR3 spans 14 residues. This clonotype has a count of ten or more. Its antigen is not identified. These records were also assigned to another study, of T cells in Graves' hyperthyroidism and ophthalmopathy. That investigation notes: Graves' hyperthyroidism was deemed stable given no ophthalmopathy progression within 18 months. Hyperthyroidism patients were newly diagnosed, had disease duration under 2 months, and were aged 18 to 65 years.

The chain joins TRBV28 to TRBJ1-2; D uncertain. The sequencing here drew on peripheral blood mononuclear cells (PBMCs), taken at new diagnosis, from a patient treated with antithyroid drugs. The clonotype comes from a woman aged 18-30 years with Graves disease. This chain's CDR3 is CASSTDSTNYGYTF. As DNA, the CDR3 is TGTGCCAGCTCTACAGATTCTACTAACTATGGCTACACCTTC.